The text below deals with one T cell receptor (beta chain). The antigen it recognizes is unknown. The sample holds no much larger clone one base away, and base qualities are not on file. V sheds 0 bases and J sheds 3 bases, leaving 9 bases between their ends. Its CDR3 holds 15 amino acids, cysteine through phenylalanine. Here the CDR3 DNA is all that survives: 45 bases in frame from base 1. Based on the germline V gene, the CDR1 and CDR2 sequences are KGHSY and FQNENV. This specimen comes from a study of control samples from healthy donors and cancer patients (dated by TCRdb to the early 2020s). The method was the immunoSEQ multiplex PCR assay. As stored in TCRdb, this immuneACCESS dataset retains in-frame rearrangements with V and J assigned. A fraction of the clones does not appear; measured against another copy, unresolved V genes explain less than half of the discrepancy, and the remainder lacks a known reason. The sample table lists around 82,000 clones, about 91% of them with a count of one. The ten most abundant clones make up 7.2% of the sample.

The V gene is TRBV16 and the J gene is TRBJ1-5; the D gene identity is not certain. This TCR was recovered from a man aged 50 to 59 in good health. Input material: blood. Here is the DNA: TGTGCCAGCAGCCAATCGGCTTCGGACAATCAGCCCCAGCATTTT. This translates into CASSQSASDNQPQHF.